The 21 T cell receptor beta chains below all came from one sample that was sequenced in a study of blood T cell repertoires in COVID-19. Generated by immunoSEQ multiplex PCR, the TCRdb table keeps only in-frame clones and is missing some. The data show around 130,000 clones, with over 70% seen just once and 20% held by the top ten. What was sequenced was peripheral blood. The receptor source for this set is a man older than 75 with acute or convalescent COVID-19.

This chain's CDR3 is CASSSYSPGYDQPQHF. The DNA of the CDR3 is TGTGCCAGCAGCTCTTACTCCCCAGGGTATGATCAGCCCCAGCATTTT. This chain connects TRBV6-6 to TRBJ1-5, with D maybe TRBD1 (5 bases). Trimming stripped 6 bases from V and 5 bases from J, with 20 bases between. The CDR3 has 16 residues. Germline loops: CDR1 MNHNY, CDR2 SVGAGI (reference sequence).

The chain carries TRBV27 and TRBJ1-2; D is uncertain. V was clipped by 0 bases and J by 1 base, with 6 bases between them. Per the germline V gene, CDR1 is MNHEY and CDR2 is SMNVEV (reference sequence). The CDR3 is 14 residues long. The CDR3 DNA reads TGTGCCAGCAGTTTATCTCGACATAACTATGGCTACACCTTC. Amino acid sequence: CASSLSRHNYGYTF.

The chain joins TRBV3-1 (or the pseudogene TRBV3-2) to TRBJ2-3; weak D call: TRBD2 (7 bases). Between the trimmed V and J ends, which lost 2 bases and 11 bases, there was a span of 23 bases. This CDR3 has 16 amino acids. Per the germline V gene, CDR1 is LGHDT and CDR2 is YNNKEL (reference sequence). In nucleotides, the CDR3 is TGTGCCAGCAGCCAAAGAGAAGGGGGAGGGGACTTAGGGCAGTATTTT. As protein: CASSQREGGGDLGQYF.

The gene calls are TRBV5-8 and TRBJ1-5, with 10 nucleotides matching TRBD1. The CDR3 is made up of 15 amino acids. CDR1 SGHTS and CDR2 YDEGEE come from the germline V gene. V shed 0 bases and J 6 bases; nucleotides not matched to a gene: 3. The CDR3 here is CASSLGTGGAQPQHF. CDR3 nucleotides: TGTGCCAGCAGCTTGGGGACAGGGGGTGCTCAGCCCCAGCATTTT.

The CDR3 loop reads CSVATGLLGYTF. As DNA, the CDR3 is TGCAGCGTTGCTACAGGGCTACTTGGCTACACCTTC. The gene calls are TRBV29-1 and TRBJ1-2; D may be TRBD1 (6 bases). The CDR3 sequence is 12 residues long. CDR1 is SQVTM and CDR2 is ANQGSEA in the germline V gene. V was cut by 4 bases and J by 7 bases, with 13 bases left in between.

In regard to this clone: The same CDR3 can be traced to other DNA sequences in this sample. V usage is TRBV11-2 and J usage is TRBJ1-2; 7 bases fit TRBD1. CDR1 is SGHAT and CDR2 is FQNNGV in the germline V gene. V was pared by 3 bases and J by 2 bases, with 3 bases of the junction left unmatched. This CDR3 has 14 amino acids. In nucleotides, the CDR3 is TGTGCCAGCAGCTTGGGACAGCCGAACTATGGCTACACCTTC. Its protein product is CASSLGQPNYGYTF.

CDR3 bases: TGTGCCAGCAGTTACCAGGGGGTCTACGAGCAGTACTTC. This codes for CASSYQGVYEQYF. V is TRBV6-2 or TRBV6-3 and J is TRBJ2-7; TRBD1 matches 7 bases. The CDR3 covers 13 residues. J lost 3 bases, V lost 2 bases, and 1 base had no gene match. Germline V gene sequence: CDR1 MNHEY, CDR2 SVGEGT.

This chain connects TRBV19 to TRBJ1-1; D is unclear. CDR3 length equals 15 residues. CDR1 is LNHDA, CDR2 SQIVND, per germline (reference sequence). Trimming took 0 bases from V and 4 from J, leaving 12 bases between them. The CDR3 region is CASSIENTGGTEAFF. The CDR3 DNA reads TGTGCCAGTAGTATAGAAAATACTGGTGGCACTGAAGCTTTCTTT.

This sequence joins TRBV9 and TRBJ1-2; 7 bases agree with TRBD1. CDR3 length: 14 residues. The V gene end was trimmed by 4 bases and the J gene end by 3 bases; junction bases not matched to a gene: 6. Germline V gene lookup returns CDR1 SGDLS and CDR2 YYNGEE. The CDR3, as DNA: TGTGCCAGCAGCCCCTCAGGGGGTTACTATGGCTACACCTTC. Encoded protein: CASSPSGGYYGYTF. The complete variable domain, with remaining parts taken from reference TRBV9 and TRBJ1-2, reads DSGVTQTPKHLITATGQRVTLRCSPRSGDLSVYWYQQSLDQGLQFLIQYYNGEERAKGNILERFSAQQFPDLHSELNLSSLELGDSALYFCASSPSGGYYGYTFGSGTRLTVV.

The V and J genes are TRBV19 and TRBJ1-5; D is unresolved. CDR1 LNHDA and CDR2 SQIVND come from the germline V gene (reference sequence). This CDR3 comprises 13 residues. V was clipped by 5 bases and J by 7 bases, with 12 bases between them. The DNA of the CDR3 is TGTGCCAGTAGTCCTAGTGCGGGACAGCCCCAGCATTTT. Its translation is CASSPSAGQPQHF. The full variable domain, its missing parts supplied by reference TRBV19 and TRBJ1-5, is DGGITQSPKYLFRKEGQNVTLSCEQNLNHDAMYWYRQDPGQGLRLIYYSQIVNDFQKGDIAEGYSVSREKKESFPLTVTSAQKNPTAFYLCASSPSAGQPQHFGDGTRLSIL.

V and J are TRBV6-5 and TRBJ2-5; D remains ambiguous. V gave up 7 bases and J gave up 6 bases, with 9 bases separating them. Germline lookup yields CDR1 MNHEY and CDR2 SVGAGI. CDR3 length: 11 amino acids. In DNA, the CDR3 is TGTGCCAGCAATTCGGGTCAGACCCAGTACTTC. Encoded protein: CASNSGQTQYF.

The chain couples TRBV28 to TRBJ1-2, with a possible D match to TRBD1 (6 bases). This CDR3 comprises 14 residues. The V end lost 3 bases, the J end lost 3 bases, and 11 bases lay between the germline ends. Per germline, CDR1 MDHEN and CDR2 SYDVKM. This CDR3 is CASSLTGGHYGYTF. The CDR3 DNA follows: TGTGCCAGCAGTTTGACAGGAGGCCACTATGGCTACACCTTC.

The chain employs TRBV7-7 and TRBJ1-1; possibly TRBD1 for D (5 bases). V was shortened by 5 bases and J by 6 bases, with 16 bases between the two germline ends. The CDR3 has 14 amino acids. The germline V gene encodes CDR1 SSHAT and CDR2 FNYEAQ (reference sequence). CDR3 nucleotide sequence: TGTGCCAGCAGCGGGAGGGGTGGGGCGCCTGAAGCTTTCTTT. Residues: CASSGRGGAPEAFF.

The chain has TRBV9 and TRBJ2-1, with 14 bases lining up with TRBD2. Germline V gene lookup returns CDR1 SGDLS and CDR2 YYNGEE. The CDR3 contains 17 residues. V was pared by 2 bases and J by 6 bases, with 7 bases of the junction left unmatched. The CDR3 nucleotides read TGTGCCAGCAGCGTCACACCCGGGACTAGCGGGAGCAATGAGCAGTTCTTC. Its translation is CASSVTPGTSGSNEQFF.

The rearrangement uses TRBV15 and TRBJ2-3; D is uncertain. Germline V gives CDR1 LNHNV, CDR2 YYDKDF (reference sequence). This CDR3 has 12 amino acids. Deletions cut 5 bases from V and 3 bases from J, with 6 bases between. In nucleotides, the CDR3 is TGTGCCACCAGCTCCTCTACAGATACGCAGTATTTT. Translation gives CATSSSTDTQYF.

The chain joins TRBV19 to TRBJ1-6; TRBD1 matches 9 bases. The CDR3 extends over 16 amino acids. V gave up 3 bases and J gave up 10 bases; unmatched junction bases: 10. Per the germline V gene, CDR1 is LNHDA and CDR2 is SQIVND (reference sequence). The CDR3 DNA reads as TGTGCCAGTAGTATCAGACCGGGACAGGGCCCCTCACCCCTCCACTTT. Residues: CASSIRPGQGPSPLHF.

The chain combines TRBV28 with TRBJ1-2, with D perhaps TRBD1 (5 bases). Germline V gene data show CDR1 as MDHEN and CDR2 as SYDVKM. The CDR3 length is 13 residues. Deletions cut 4 bases from V and 6 bases from J, with 12 bases between. CDR3 in DNA: TGTGCCAGCAGTTCGGGGGGAGGAAATGGCTACACCTTC. Translating gives CASSSGGGNGYTF.

J is TRBJ1-1 and V is TRBV5-5; no firm D call. Germline CDR1 SGHKS, CDR2 YYEKEE (reference sequence). The CDR3 sequence is 14 residues long. V dropped 4 bases and J dropped 8 bases, with 18 bases sitting between them. The DNA of the CDR3 is TGTGCCAGCAGCCCCGGCGGCCGACGGCTGGAAGCTTTCTTT. Protein product: CASSPGGRRLEAFF.

The rearrangement links TRBV12-3 or TRBV12-4 to TRBJ2-7; D perhaps matches TRBD1 (6 bases). V lost 10 bases, J lost 0 bases, and 13 bases lay in between. This CDR3 contains 13 residues. CDR3 in DNA: TGTGCCACCAAGGAGACAGGCTCCTACGAGCAGTACTTC. It is translated as CATKETGSYEQYF.

This clone was detected once. This chain connects TRBV5-1 to TRBJ2-7; TRBD2 aligns across 11 bases. Germline-derived CDR1 and CDR2 are SGHRS and YFSETQ. This CDR3 has 15 residues. Trimming removed 1 base from V and 3 bases from J; junction bases left unmatched: 3. The CDR3 protein is CASSLNSGGVYEQYF. DNA for the CDR3: TGCGCCAGCAGCTTGAATAGCGGGGGGGTCTACGAGCAGTACTTC.

V is TRBV21-1 and J is TRBJ1-4; the tabulated D call, TRBD1, remains unverified against the DNA. TRBV21-1 constitutes a pseudogene. There are 16 residues in the CDR3. CDR3 DNA sequence: TGTGCCAGCAGCAAGTTGACGAAGCAGGCTTGGGAAAAACTGTTTTTT. Translating gives CASSKLTKQAWEKLFF.